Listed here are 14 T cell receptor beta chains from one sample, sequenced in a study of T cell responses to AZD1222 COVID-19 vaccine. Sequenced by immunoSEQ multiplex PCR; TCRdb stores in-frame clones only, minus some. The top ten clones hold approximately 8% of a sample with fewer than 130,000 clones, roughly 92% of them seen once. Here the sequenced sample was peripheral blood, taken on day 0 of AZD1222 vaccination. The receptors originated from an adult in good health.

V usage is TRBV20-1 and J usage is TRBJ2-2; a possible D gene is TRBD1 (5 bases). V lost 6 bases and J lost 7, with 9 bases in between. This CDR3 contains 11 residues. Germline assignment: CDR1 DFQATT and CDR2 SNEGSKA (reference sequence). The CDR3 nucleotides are TGCAGTGCGAAGGGGTTCGGGGAGCTGTTTTTT. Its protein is CSAKGFGELFF.

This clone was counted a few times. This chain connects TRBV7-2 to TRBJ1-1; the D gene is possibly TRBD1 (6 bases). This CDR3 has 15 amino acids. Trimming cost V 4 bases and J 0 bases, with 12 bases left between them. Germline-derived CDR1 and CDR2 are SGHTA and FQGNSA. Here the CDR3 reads CASSSAGTLNTEAFF. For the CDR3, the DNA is TGTGCCAGCAGCTCCGCCGGGACATTGAACACTGAAGCTTTCTTT. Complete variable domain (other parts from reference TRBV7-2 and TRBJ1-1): GAGVSQSPSNKVTEKGKDVELRCDPISGHTALYWYRQSLGQGLEFLIYFQGNSAPDKSGLPSDRFSAERTGGSVSTLTIQRTQQEDSAVYLCASSSAGTLNTEAFFGQGTRLTVV.

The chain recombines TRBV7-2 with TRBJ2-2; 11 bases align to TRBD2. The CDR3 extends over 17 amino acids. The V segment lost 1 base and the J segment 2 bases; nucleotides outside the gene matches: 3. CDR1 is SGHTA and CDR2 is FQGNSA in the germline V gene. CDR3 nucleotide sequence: TGTGCCAGCAGCTTAGTTAGCGGGGGGGTAAACACCGGGGAGCTGTTTTTT. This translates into CASSLVSGGVNTGELFF.

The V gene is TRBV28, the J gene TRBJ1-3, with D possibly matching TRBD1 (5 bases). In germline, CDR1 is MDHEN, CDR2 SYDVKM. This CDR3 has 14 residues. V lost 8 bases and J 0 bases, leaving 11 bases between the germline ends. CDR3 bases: TGTGCCAGCGGGAGGGGTATCTCTGGAAACACCATATATTTT. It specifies CASGRGISGNTIYF.

CDR3: CATSGDGGYNEQFF. CDR3 sequence (DNA): TGTGCCACCAGTGGGGACGGGGGTTACAATGAGCAGTTCTTC. J is TRBJ2-1 and V is TRBV24-1; tentatively, D is TRBD2 (6 bases). The CDR3 has 14 residues. Per the germline V gene, CDR1 is KGHDR and CDR2 is SFDVKD. Trimming took off 5 bases at V and 4 bases at J, with 11 bases between the two ends.

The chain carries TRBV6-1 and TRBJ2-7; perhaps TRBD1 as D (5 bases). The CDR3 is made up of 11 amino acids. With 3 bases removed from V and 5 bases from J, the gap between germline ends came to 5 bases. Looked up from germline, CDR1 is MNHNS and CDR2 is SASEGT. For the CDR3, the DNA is TGTGCCAGCAGTGACAGGGACGAGCAGTACTTC. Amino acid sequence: CASSDRDEQYF.

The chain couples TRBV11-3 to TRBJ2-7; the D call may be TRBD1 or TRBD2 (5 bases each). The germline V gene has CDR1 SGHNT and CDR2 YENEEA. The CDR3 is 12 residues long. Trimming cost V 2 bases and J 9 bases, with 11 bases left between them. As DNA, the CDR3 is TGTGCCAGCAGCTTAACATGGGGACGGCAGTACTTC. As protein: CASSLTWGRQYF.

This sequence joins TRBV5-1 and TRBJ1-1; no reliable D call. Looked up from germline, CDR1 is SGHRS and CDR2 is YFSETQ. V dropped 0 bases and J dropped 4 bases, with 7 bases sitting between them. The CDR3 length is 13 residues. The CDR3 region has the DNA TGCGCCAGCAGCTTGGATCAGAGCACTGAAGCTTTCTTT. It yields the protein CASSLDQSTEAFF.

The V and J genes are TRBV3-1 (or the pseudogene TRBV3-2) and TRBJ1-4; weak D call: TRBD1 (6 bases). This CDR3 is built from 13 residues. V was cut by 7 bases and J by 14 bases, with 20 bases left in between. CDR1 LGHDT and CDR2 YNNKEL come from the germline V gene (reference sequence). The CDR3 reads CASTKTGLKSLFF. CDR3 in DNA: TGTGCCAGCACCAAGACAGGCTTGAAGTCTCTGTTTTTT.

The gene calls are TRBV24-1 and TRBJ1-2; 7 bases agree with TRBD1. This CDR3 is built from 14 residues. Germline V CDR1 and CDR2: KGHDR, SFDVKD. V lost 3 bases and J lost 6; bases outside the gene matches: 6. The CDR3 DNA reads TGTGCCACCAGTGATCCGCCGGGACAGAATGGCTACACCTTC. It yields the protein CATSDPPGQNGYTF.

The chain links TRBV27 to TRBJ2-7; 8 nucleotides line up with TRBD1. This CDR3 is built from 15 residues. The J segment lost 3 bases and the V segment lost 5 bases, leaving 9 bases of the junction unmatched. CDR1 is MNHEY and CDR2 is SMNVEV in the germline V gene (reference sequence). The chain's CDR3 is CASSTHRGYLYEQYF. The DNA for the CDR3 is TGTGCCAGCAGTACCCACAGGGGGTACCTCTACGAGCAGTACTTC.

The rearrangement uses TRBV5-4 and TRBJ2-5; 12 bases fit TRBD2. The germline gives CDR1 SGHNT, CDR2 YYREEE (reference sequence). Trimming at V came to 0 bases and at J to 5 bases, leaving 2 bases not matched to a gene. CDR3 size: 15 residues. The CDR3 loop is CASSLASGGAETQYF. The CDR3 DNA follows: TGTGCCAGCAGCTTGGCTAGCGGGGGGGCTGAGACCCAGTACTTC.

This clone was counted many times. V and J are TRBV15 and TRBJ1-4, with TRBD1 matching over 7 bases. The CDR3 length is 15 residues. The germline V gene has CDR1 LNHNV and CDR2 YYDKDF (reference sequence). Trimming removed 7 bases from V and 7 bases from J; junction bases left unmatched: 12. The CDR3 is CATNDRVPRGEKLFF. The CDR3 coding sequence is TGTGCCACCAACGACAGGGTCCCAAGAGGTGAAAAACTGTTTTTT. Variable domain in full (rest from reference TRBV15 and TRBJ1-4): DAMVIQNPRYQVTQFGKPVTLSCSQTLNHNVMYWYQQKSSQAPKLLFHYYDKDFNNEADTPDNFQSRRPNTSFCFLDIRSPGLGDTAMYLCATNDRVPRGEKLFFGSGTQLSVL.

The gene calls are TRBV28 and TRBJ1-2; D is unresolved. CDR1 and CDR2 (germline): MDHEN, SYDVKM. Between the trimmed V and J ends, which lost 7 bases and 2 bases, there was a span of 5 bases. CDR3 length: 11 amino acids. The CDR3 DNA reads TGTGCCAGCACGTCGAACTATGGCTACACCTTC. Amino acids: CASTSNYGYTF.